This T cell receptor beta chain was identified during a study of shared clonotypes between healthy human individuals. Germline-derived CDR1 and CDR2 are ENHRY and SYGVKD. J was trimmed by 6 bases and V by 2 bases; bases with no gene match: 11. The CDR3 extends over 17 amino acids. About this clone: Its antigen is currently unknown.

A deep-level run was used for the assay. Authors' analysis steps: As immunoSEQ supplied junction-only sequences (without quality scores), filtering differed. Data came from immunoSEQ multiplex PCR; TCRdb stores just in-frame clones and leaves some out. V, J and clone size were drawn from that table, and D and trimming were deduced from the DNA. The data contain about 600,000 clones, around 97% of them singletons. Notes on the study in general: The researchers took only blood, and tissue repertoires probably look different. Rarefaction exposed incomplete sorted-subset sequencing despite large depth.

This clonotype originated in a woman in her 30s in good health. Sequences were obtained from naive CD4+ T cells sorted from blood. Subset defined: CD45RA+ positively selected. V usage is TRBV10-3 and J usage is TRBJ2-5; TRBD1 agrees at 11 bases. The CDR3 DNA sequence: TGTGCCATCAGTGAGAAAATGGGACAGGGGGTTTCTAAGACCCAGTACTTC. Encoded protein: CAISEKMGQGVSKTQYF.